Shown below are 23 T cell receptor beta chains from a single sample sequenced in a study of T cell repertoires in cytomegalovirus infection. TCRdb processed the reads anew with MiXCR; each CDR3 protein has one entry. The sample has a few hundred thousand distinct CDR3 sequences, about 39% seen once. These receptors lack a known antigen. Sequenced material: cultured PBMCs, taken from culture after CMV antigen stimulation. These receptors all stem from a human donor in good health (CMV status not recorded). Some clones in this sample may be carry-over from other donors' samples.

In this sample, this clonotype turned up once. The gene calls are TRBV6-5 and TRBJ2-7; the D gene could be TRBD1 or TRBD2 (5 bases each). Germline CDR1 MNHEY, CDR2 SVGAGI. The CDR3 is 13 residues long. With 5 bases removed from V and 7 bases from J, the gap between germline ends came to 15 bases. The CDR3 loop is CASSKTGTNEQYF. The CDR3 coding sequence is TGTGCCAGCAGTAAAACCGGGACGAATGAGCAGTACTTC.

V usage is TRBV11-2 and J usage is TRBJ2-1; D might be TRBD2 (6 bases). Germline-derived CDR1 and CDR2 are SGHAT and FQNNGV. The V and J ends lost 5 bases and 4 bases respectively, with 12 bases between them. The CDR3 totals 14 residues. As DNA, the CDR3 is TGTGCCAGCAGCGACCGGACTATTTACAATGAGCAGTTCTTC. This sequence encodes CASSDRTIYNEQFF.

This chain joins TRBV27 and TRBJ2-7, with TRBD2 as a possible D gene (5 bases). Looked up from germline, CDR1 is MNHEY and CDR2 is SMNVEV (reference sequence). The CDR3 has 15 residues. V lost 0 bases and J lost 1, with 10 bases in between. This CDR3 is CASSLSASPSYEQYF. The CDR3 DNA is TGTGCCAGCAGTTTATCGGCTAGCCCGTCCTACGAGCAGTACTTC.

This clonotype was counted only a few times. The chain links TRBV7-9 to TRBJ2-7; D might be TRBD2 (6 bases). Germline V gives CDR1 SEHNR, CDR2 FQNEAQ (reference sequence). Trimming shortened V by 1 base and J by 2 bases, and 9 bases separated the two germline ends. The CDR3 covers 14 residues. This CDR3 reads CASSLGGTPYEQYF. CDR3 bases: TGTGCCAGCAGCTTAGGCGGGACTCCCTACGAGCAGTACTTC.

The chain joins TRBV20-1 to TRBJ1-5; 7 bases agree with TRBD1. Per the germline V gene, CDR1 is DFQATT and CDR2 is SNEGSKA (reference sequence). J lost 3 bases, V lost 5 bases, and 7 bases had no gene match. The CDR3 loop spans 14 amino acids. This chain's CDR3 is CSAALTGYNQPQHF. DNA of the CDR3: TGCAGTGCTGCCCTGACAGGGTACAATCAGCCCCAGCATTTT.

The rearrangement links TRBV6-1 to TRBJ1-6; the match to TRBD1 covers 10 bases. The V gene end was trimmed by 6 bases and the J gene end by 10 bases; junction bases not matched to a gene: 12. CDR1 is MNHNS, CDR2 SASEGT, per germline. This CDR3 has 16 residues. The CDR3 DNA reads TGTGCCAGCAGCCTAAACCGGGACAGGGGAAAATCACCCCTCCACTTT. Translated, it gives CASSLNRDRGKSPLHF.

This clonotype has just a few counts. This chain joins TRBV12-3 or TRBV12-4 and TRBJ2-7; D gene unclear. Trimming stripped 5 bases from V and 5 bases from J, with 16 bases between. The CDR3 runs to 14 residues. In DNA, the CDR3 is TGTGCCAGCAGTCCTTCGGCAGACGTCCACGAGCAGTACTTC. Its protein is CASSPSADVHEQYF.

This clonotype has just a few counts. The V and J genes are TRBV7-2 and TRBJ2-7; tentatively, D is TRBD1 or TRBD2 (5 bases each). The ends were cut back, 1 base at V and 3 bases at J, with 13 bases in the middle. CDR3 length: 15 amino acids. Germline CDR1 is SGHTA and CDR2 is FQGNSA. The CDR3 nucleotides are TGTGCCAGCAGCTTAGTTTTCGGGGCCTACTACGAGCAGTACTTC. This gives the protein CASSLVFGAYYEQYF.

About this clonotype itself: One junction end does not reproduce the germline sequence, and a read error may be involved. The chain uses TRBV4-1 and TRBJ2-7, with a possible D match to TRBD2 (6 bases). CDR3 length: 15 residues. Germline V gene sequence: CDR1 MGHRA, CDR2 YSYEKL. CDR3 protein: CASSQVVGGSYEQYF. As DNA, the CDR3 is TGTGCCAGCAGCCAAGTGGTGGGGGGCTCCTACGAGCAGTACTTC.

This chain uses TRBV6-1 with TRBJ2-7, with D perhaps matching TRBD2 (5 bases). V was shortened by 11 bases and J by 2 bases, with 19 bases between the two germline ends. Germline CDR1 reads MNHNS; CDR2 reads SASEGT. The CDR3 sequence is 14 residues long. The CDR3 reads CAALDFYPPYEQYF. The CDR3 region has the DNA TGTGCCGCCTTGGACTTCTACCCCCCCTACGAGCAGTACTTC.

This clonotype was observed many times. The chain recombines TRBV7-8 with TRBJ2-7; no clear D. This CDR3 contains 11 residues. From germline, CDR1 is SGHVS and CDR2 FQNEAQ. V was shortened by 2 bases and J by 3 bases, with 2 bases between the two germline ends. The CDR3 is CASSLIYEQYF. In DNA form, the CDR3 reads TGTGCCAGCAGCTTAATCTACGAGCAGTACTTC. Full variable domain (rest looked up from reference TRBV7-8 and TRBJ2-7): GAGVSQSPRYKVAKRGQDVALRCDPISGHVSLFWYQQALGQGPEFLTYFQNEAQLDKSGLPSDRFFAERPEGSVSTLKIQRTQQEDSAVYLCASSLIYEQYFGPGTRLTVT.

The chain has TRBV6-1 and TRBJ1-5; 7 bases map to TRBD1. Germline trimming cut 3 bases from V and 7 bases from J; bases unmatched to any gene: 6. In germline, CDR1 is MNHNS, CDR2 SASEGT. The length of the CDR3 is 14 residues. The CDR3 DNA is TGTGCCAGCAGTGACACAGGGGACGGGCAGCCCCAGCATTTT. Translated: CASSDTGDGQPQHF.

This chain joins TRBV11-2 and TRBJ2-1; 9 bases map to TRBD1. Germline values: CDR1 SGHAT, CDR2 FQNNGV. This CDR3 contains 15 residues. V was pared by 3 bases and J by 6 bases, with 6 bases of the junction left unmatched. The CDR3 here is CASSFGRQGVNEQFF. The CDR3 DNA is TGTGCCAGCAGCTTTGGGAGACAGGGGGTCAATGAGCAGTTCTTC.

This clonotype has more than one count but fewer than ten. The chain is built from TRBV19 and TRBJ2-5; 8 bases agree with TRBD2. The CDR3 contains 14 residues. From germline, CDR1 is LNHDA and CDR2 SQIVND (reference sequence). V gave up 9 bases and J gave up 6 bases; unmatched junction bases: 12. The CDR3 coding sequence is TGTGCCAGCTCCGACCCAGCGGGGGTTCAGACCCAGTACTTC. The encoded protein is CASSDPAGVQTQYF.

CDR3 bases: TGTGCCAGCAGGAGAGGGGGATATTCACCCCTCCACTTT. It encodes CASRRGGYSPLHF. This chain uses TRBV12-3 or TRBV12-4 with TRBJ1-6; a possible D gene is TRBD1 (6 bases). This CDR3 contains 13 residues. Trimming shortened V by 6 bases and J by 8 bases, and 11 bases separated the two germline ends.

The DNA of the CDR3 is TGTGCCAGCAGCTTAAAATCTAGCGGGGTGACCGGGGAGCTGTTTTTT. It yields the protein CASSLKSSGVTGELFF. The chain joins TRBV7-9 to TRBJ2-2; 9 bases match TRBD2. CDR3 length: 16 amino acids. Germline loops: CDR1 SEHNR, CDR2 FQNEAQ (reference sequence). After removal of 2 bases from V and 5 bases from J, the junction contained 6 bases not matched to a gene. Together with reference TRBV7-9 and TRBJ2-2, the CDR3 gives the full variable domain: DTGVSQNPRHKITKRGQNVTFRCDPISEHNRLYWYRQTLGQGPEFLTYFQNEAQLEKSRLLSDRFSAERPKGSFSTLEIQRTEQGDSAMYLCASSLKSSGVTGELFFGEGSRLTVL.

The chain carries TRBV28 and TRBJ1-1; D not resolved. In germline, CDR1 is MDHEN, CDR2 SYDVKM. Trimming removed 4 bases at V and 1 base at J, with 13 bases between. This CDR3 has 15 residues. DNA for the CDR3: TGTGCCAGCAGTTCGGATGGGCCCCGGAACACTGAAGCTTTCTTT. Translated, it gives CASSSDGPRNTEAFF.

V is TRBV19 and J is TRBJ2-7; D possibly uses TRBD1 or TRBD2 (5 bases each). V gave up 0 bases and J gave up 0 bases, with 18 bases separating them. CDR3 length equals 18 residues. Germline V lookup: CDR1 LNHDA, CDR2 SQIVND (reference sequence). In nucleotides, the CDR3 is TGTGCCAGTAGTATAGATCTTCCGGGACCGTCAAGCTCCTACGAGCAGTACTTC. Amino acids: CASSIDLPGPSSSYEQYF.

The V and J genes are TRBV7-9 and TRBJ2-5, with D possibly TRBD2 on 6 matching bases. The V end lost 5 bases, the J end lost 4 bases, and 11 bases lay between the germline ends. This CDR3 region has 13 residues. From germline, CDR1 is SEHNR and CDR2 FQNEAQ (reference sequence). The CDR3, as DNA: TGTGCCAGCAGCGTTACTAGCAGAGAGACCCAGTACTTC. Amino acids: CASSVTSRETQYF.

The chain has TRBV7-8 and TRBJ2-5, with 9 bases matching TRBD2. Germline CDR1 is SGHVS and CDR2 is FQNEAQ. The CDR3 runs 18 residues. With 5 bases clipped from V and 4 bases from J, the junction kept 17 bases outside the gene matches. The CDR3 loop is CASSTDPLAGELSETQYF. CDR3 sequence (DNA): TGTGCCAGCAGCACGGACCCCTTAGCGGGAGAGCTGTCAGAGACCCAGTACTTC.

The V call is TRBV12-3 or TRBV12-4, the J call TRBJ1-4, with D perhaps matching TRBD1 (5 bases). Deletions cut 6 bases from V and 3 bases from J, with 11 bases between. This CDR3 is built from 14 residues. CDR3 region: CASRQTEANEKLFF. The CDR3 coding sequence is TGTGCCAGCAGACAGACAGAAGCTAATGAAAAACTGTTTTTT.

In its sample, this clonotype was seen once. The chain recombines TRBV11-2 with TRBJ2-1; a possible D gene is TRBD1 (6 bases). V was pared by 3 bases and J by 4 bases, with 7 bases between. CDR1 is SGHAT and CDR2 is FQNNGV in the germline V gene. There are 13 residues in the CDR3. CDR3: CASSFDRYNEQFF. As DNA, the CDR3 is TGTGCCAGCAGCTTTGACAGGTACAATGAGCAGTTCTTC.

V usage is TRBV7-9 and J usage is TRBJ2-2; D unclear. Looked up from germline, CDR1 is SEHNR and CDR2 is FQNEAQ (reference sequence). The CDR3 runs 14 residues. Deletions cut 3 bases from V and 7 bases from J, with 12 bases between. Here the CDR3 DNA reads TGTGCCAGCAGCTTCTTAATGAGTTTCGGGGAGCTGTTTTTT. This sequence encodes CASSFLMSFGELFF. The full variable domain, its missing parts supplied by reference TRBV7-9 and TRBJ2-2, is DTGVSQNPRHKITKRGQNVTFRCDPISEHNRLYWYRQTLGQGPEFLTYFQNEAQLEKSRLLSDRFSAERPKGSFSTLEIQRTEQGDSAMYLCASSFLMSFGELFFGEGSRLTVL.